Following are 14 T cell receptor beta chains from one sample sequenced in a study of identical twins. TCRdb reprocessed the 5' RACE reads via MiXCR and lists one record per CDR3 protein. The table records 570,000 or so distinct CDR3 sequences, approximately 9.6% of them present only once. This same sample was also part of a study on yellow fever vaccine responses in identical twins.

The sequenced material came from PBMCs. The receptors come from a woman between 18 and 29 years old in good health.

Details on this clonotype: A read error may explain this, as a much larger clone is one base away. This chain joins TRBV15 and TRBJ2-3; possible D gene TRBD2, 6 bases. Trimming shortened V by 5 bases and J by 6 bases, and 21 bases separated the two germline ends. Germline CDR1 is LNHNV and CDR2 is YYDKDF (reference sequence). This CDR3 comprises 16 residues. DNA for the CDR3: TGTGCCACCAGCGGACGGGCAGCGGGCCTGGGGGATACGCAGTATTTT. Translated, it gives CATSGRAAGLGDTQYF.

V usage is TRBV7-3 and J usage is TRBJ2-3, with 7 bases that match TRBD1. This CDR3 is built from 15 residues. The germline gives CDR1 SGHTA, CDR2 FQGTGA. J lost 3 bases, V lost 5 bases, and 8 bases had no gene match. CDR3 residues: CASSTRGRRTDTQYF. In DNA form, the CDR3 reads TGTGCCAGCAGCACCAGGGGGAGAAGAACAGATACGCAGTATTTT.

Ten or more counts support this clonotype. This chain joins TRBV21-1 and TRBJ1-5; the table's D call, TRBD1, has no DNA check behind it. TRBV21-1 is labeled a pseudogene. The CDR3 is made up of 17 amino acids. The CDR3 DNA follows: TGTGCCAGCAGCAAAGAACGACAGATAGATAGCAATCAGCCCCAGCATTTT. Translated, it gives CASSKERQIDSNQPQHF.

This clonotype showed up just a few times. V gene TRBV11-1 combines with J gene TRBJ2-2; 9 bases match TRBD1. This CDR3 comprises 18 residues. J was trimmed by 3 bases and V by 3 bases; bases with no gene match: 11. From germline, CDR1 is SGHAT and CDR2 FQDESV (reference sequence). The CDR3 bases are TGTGCCAGCAGCTTGCCAAGGGCGGGACAGGGCTACACCGGGGAGCTGTTTTTT. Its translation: CASSLPRAGQGYTGELFF.

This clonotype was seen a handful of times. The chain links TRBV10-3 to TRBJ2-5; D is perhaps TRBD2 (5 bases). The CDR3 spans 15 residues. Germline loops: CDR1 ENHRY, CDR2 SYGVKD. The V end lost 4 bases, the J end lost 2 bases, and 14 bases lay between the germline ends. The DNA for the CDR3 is TGTGCCATCAGTGCCCAGGAAGGCGGGCAAGAGACCCAGTACTTC. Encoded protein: CAISAQEGGQETQYF.

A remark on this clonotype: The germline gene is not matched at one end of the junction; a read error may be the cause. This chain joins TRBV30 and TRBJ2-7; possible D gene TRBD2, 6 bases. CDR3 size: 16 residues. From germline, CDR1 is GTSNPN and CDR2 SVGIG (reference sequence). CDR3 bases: TGTGCCTGGAGTGTTAGTCGGACGGGAGTCTCCTCCGAGCAGTACTTC. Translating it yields CAWSVSRTGVSSEQYF. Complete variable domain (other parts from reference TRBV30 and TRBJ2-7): SQTIHQWPATLVQPVGSPLSLECTVEGTSNPNLYWYRQAAGRGLQLLFYSVGIGQISSEVPQNLSASRPQDRQFILSSKKLLLSDSGFYLCAWSVSRTGVSSEQYFGPGTRLTVT.

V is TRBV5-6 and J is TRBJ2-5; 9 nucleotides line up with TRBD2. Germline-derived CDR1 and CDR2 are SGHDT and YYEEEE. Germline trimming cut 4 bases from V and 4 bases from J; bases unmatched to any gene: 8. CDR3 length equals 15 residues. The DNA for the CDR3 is TGTGCCAGCAGCCTTTTAGCGGGGGAAGGAGAGACCCAGTACTTC. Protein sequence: CASSLLAGEGETQYF.

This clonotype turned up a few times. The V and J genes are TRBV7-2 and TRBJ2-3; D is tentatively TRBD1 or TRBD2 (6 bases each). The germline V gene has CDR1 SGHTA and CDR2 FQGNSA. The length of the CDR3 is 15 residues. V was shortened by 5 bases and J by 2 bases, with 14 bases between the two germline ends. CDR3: CASSIGGRYTDTQYF. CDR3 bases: TGTGCCAGCAGCATTGGGGGGCGATACACAGATACGCAGTATTTT.

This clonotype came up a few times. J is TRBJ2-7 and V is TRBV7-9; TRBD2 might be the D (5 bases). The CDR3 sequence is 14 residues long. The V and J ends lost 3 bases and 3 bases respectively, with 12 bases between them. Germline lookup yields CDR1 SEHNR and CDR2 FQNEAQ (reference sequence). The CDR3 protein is CASSLESTSYEQYF. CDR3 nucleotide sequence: TGTGCCAGCAGCTTGGAGAGTACTAGCTACGAGCAGTACTTC.

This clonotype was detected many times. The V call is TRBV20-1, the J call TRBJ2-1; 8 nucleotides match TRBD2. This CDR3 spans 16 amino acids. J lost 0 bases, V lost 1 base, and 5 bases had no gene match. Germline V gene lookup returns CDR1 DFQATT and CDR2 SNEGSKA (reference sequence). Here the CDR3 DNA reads TGCAGTGCTAGAGGTGGGCTAGCGGGCTCCTACAATGAGCAGTTCTTC. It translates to CSARGGLAGSYNEQFF.

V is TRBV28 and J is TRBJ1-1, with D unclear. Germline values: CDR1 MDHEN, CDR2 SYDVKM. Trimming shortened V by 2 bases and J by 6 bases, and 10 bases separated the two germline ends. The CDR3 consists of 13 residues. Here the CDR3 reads CASSLVGSAEAFF. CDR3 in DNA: TGTGCCAGCAGTTTAGTGGGGAGCGCTGAAGCTTTCTTT.

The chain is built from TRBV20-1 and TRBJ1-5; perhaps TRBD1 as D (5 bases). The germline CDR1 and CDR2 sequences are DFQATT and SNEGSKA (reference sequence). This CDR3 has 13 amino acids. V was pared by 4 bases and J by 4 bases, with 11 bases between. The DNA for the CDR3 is TGCAGTGCTACCGACAAGGGGAATCAGCCCCAGCATTTT. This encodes CSATDKGNQPQHF.

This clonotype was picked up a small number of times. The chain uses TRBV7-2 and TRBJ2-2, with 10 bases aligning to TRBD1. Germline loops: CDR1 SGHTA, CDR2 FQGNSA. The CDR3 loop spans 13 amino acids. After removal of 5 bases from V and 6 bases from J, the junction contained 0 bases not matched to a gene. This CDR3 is CASSDRGPGELFF. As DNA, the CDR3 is TGTGCCAGCAGCGACAGGGGGCCCGGGGAGCTGTTTTTT.

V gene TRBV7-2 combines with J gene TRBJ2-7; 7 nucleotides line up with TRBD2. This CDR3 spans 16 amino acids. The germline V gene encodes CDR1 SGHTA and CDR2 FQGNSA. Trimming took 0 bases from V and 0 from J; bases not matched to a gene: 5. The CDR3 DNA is TGTGCCAGCAGCTTAGCTAGAAGCGGGGTCTCCTACGAGCAGTACTTC. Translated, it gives CASSLARSGVSYEQYF.